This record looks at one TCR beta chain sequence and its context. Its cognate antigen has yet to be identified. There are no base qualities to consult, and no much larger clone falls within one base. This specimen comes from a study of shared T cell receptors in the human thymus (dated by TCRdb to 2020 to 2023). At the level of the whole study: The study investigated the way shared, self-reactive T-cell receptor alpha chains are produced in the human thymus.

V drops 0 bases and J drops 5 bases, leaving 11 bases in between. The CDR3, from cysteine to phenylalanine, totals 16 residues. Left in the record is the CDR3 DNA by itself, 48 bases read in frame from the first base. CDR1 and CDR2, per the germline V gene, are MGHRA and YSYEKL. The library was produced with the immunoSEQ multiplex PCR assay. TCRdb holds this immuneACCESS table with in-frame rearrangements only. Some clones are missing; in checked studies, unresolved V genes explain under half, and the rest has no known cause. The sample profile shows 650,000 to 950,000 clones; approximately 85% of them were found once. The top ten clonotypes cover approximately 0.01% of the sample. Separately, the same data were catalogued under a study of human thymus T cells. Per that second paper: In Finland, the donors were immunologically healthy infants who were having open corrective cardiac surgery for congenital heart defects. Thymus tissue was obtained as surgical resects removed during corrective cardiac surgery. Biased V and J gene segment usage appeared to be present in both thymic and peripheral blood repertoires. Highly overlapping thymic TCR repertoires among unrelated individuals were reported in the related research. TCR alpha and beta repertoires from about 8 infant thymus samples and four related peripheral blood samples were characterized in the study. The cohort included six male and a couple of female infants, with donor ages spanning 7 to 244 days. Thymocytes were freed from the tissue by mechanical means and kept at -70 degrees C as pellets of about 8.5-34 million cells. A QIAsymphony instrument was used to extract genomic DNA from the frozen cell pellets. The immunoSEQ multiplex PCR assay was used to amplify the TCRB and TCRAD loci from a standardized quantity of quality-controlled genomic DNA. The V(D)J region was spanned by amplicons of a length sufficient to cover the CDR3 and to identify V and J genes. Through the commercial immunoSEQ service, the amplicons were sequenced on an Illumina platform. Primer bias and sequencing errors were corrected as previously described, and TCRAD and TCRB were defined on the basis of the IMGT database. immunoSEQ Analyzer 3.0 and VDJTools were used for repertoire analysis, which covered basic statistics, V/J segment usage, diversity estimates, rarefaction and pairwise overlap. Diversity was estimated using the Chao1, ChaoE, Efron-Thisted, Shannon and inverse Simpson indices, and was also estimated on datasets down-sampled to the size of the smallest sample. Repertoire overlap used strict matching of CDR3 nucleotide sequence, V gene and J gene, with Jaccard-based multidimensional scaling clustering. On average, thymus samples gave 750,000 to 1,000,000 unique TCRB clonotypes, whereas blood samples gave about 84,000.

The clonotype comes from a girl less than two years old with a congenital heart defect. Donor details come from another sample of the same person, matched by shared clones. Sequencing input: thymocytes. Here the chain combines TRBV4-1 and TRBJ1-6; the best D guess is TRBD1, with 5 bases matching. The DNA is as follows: TGCGCCAGCAGCCAAGATCTTCCGGGGGATAATTCACCCCTCCACTTT. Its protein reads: CASSQDLPGDNSPLHF.